What follows are 3 T cell receptor beta chains derived from one specimen sequenced in a study of blood T cell repertoires in COVID-19. Assay used: immunoSEQ multiplex PCR; TCRdb lists only in-frame clones, some missing. In the table there are around 300,000 clones, around nine tenths of which are singletons. The specimen sequenced was PBMCs or T cells enriched from blood (not recorded which). The receptors shown here come from a woman in her 30s who had recovered from COVID-19.

The V call is TRBV19, the J call TRBJ1-1; tentatively, D is TRBD1 (5 bases). The V gene lost 6 bases and the J gene lost 6 bases, with 8 bases spanning the gap. The germline CDR1 and CDR2 sequences are LNHDA and SQIVND (reference sequence). The CDR3 loop spans 11 amino acids. CDR3 residues: CASRSGSEAFF. CDR3 sequence (DNA): TGTGCCAGTAGATCAGGGTCTGAAGCTTTCTTT.

This clone was detected a few times. The rearrangement links TRBV9 to TRBJ2-3; 9 nucleotides match TRBD2. The germline gives CDR1 SGDLS, CDR2 YYNGEE. CDR3 length equals 18 residues. Unmatched junction bases numbered 9, after V lost 0 bases and J lost 1 base. CDR3 sequence reads: CASSVVAGGPLGTDTQYF. Written as DNA, the CDR3 is TGTGCCAGCAGCGTAGTGGCGGGAGGGCCTTTGGGCACAGATACGCAGTATTTT.

The chain combines TRBV7-8 with TRBJ2-7; 8 bases are shared with TRBD1. After removal of 0 bases from V and 2 bases from J, the junction contained 6 bases not matched to a gene. The germline gives CDR1 SGHVS, CDR2 FQNEAQ. There are 16 residues in the CDR3. This CDR3 is CASSLAGTGQPYEQYF. The CDR3 nucleotides are TGTGCCAGCAGCTTAGCGGGGACAGGCCAACCCTACGAGCAGTACTTC.